This T cell receptor beta chain derives from a study of T cell responses to AZD1222 COVID-19 vaccine. The repertoire was sequenced with immunoSEQ multiplex PCR; TCRdb's copy has only in-frame clones and lacks some. Of some 200,000 clones in the sample, roughly 93% were seen once. Trimming stripped 4 bases from V and 0 bases from J, with 13 bases between. CDR3 length equals 16 residues. The germline gives CDR1 LNHDA, CDR2 SQIVND (reference sequence). Sequenced here: peripheral blood, sampled on day 0 of AZD1222 vaccination. The chain employs TRBV19 and TRBJ1-3; D perhaps matches TRBD1 (5 bases). The receptor was isolated from an adult in good health. The CDR3 region is CASSNFWGSSGNTIYF. CDR3 bases: TGTGCCAGTAGTAACTTTTGGGGGAGCTCTGGAAACACCATATATTTT. The full variable domain, with the rest looked up from reference TRBV19 and TRBJ1-3, is DGGITQSPKYLFRKEGQNVTLSCEQNLNHDAMYWYRQDPGQGLRLIYYSQIVNDFQKGDIAEGYSVSREKKESFPLTVTSAQKNPTAFYLCASSNFWGSSGNTIYFGEGSWLTVV.